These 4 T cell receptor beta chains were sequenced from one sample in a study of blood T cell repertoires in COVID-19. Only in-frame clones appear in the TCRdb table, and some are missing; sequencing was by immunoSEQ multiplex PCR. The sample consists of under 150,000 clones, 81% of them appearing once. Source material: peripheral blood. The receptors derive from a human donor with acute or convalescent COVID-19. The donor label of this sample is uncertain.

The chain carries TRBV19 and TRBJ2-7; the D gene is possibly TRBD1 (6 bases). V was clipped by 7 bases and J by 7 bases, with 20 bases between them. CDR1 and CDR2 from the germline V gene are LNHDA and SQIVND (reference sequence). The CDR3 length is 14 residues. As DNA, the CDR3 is TGTGCCAGTACCCTATCAACAGGGTCTAGGGAGCAGTACTTC. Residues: CASTLSTGSREQYF.

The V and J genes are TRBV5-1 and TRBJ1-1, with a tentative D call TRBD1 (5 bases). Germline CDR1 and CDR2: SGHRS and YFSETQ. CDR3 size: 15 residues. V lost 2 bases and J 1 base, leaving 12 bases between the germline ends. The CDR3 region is CASSFAGQGNTEAFF. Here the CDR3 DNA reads TGCGCCAGCAGCTTCGCCGGGCAGGGGAACACTGAAGCTTTCTTT.

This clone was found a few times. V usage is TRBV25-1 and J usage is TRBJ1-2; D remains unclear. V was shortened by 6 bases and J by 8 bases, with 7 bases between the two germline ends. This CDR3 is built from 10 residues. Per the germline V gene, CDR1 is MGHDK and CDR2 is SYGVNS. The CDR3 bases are TGTGCCAGCAGCGCCGAGGGCTACACCTTC. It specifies CASSAEGYTF.

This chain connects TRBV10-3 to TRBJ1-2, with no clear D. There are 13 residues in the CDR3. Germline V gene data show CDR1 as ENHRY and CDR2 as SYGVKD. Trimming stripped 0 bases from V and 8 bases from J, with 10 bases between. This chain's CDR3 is CAISESEFAGYTF. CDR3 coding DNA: TGTGCCATCAGTGAGTCAGAGTTCGCCGGCTACACCTTC.